One sample yielded the 18 T cell receptor beta chains listed below, sequenced in a study of blood T cells in healthy people across ages. Sample-barcoded 5' priming and a J-beta primer mix drove a second PCR of about 6 to 11 cycles. In TCRdb, the 5' RACE reads were re-called with MiXCR into one record per CDR3 protein. This sample has 700,000 or so distinct CDR3 sequences, with roughly 20% found just once. The specimen was blood. The receptors derive from a man between 65 and 85 years old in good health.

This clonotype was seen a handful of times. The chain links TRBV2 to TRBJ1-4; 8 nucleotides agree with TRBD1. Looked up from germline, CDR1 is SNHLY and CDR2 is FYNNEI. The CDR3 is 15 residues long. V trimming: 4 bases; J trimming: 7 bases; junction bases outside the gene matches: 8. CDR3 sequence: CASSVQGVLGEKLFF. In DNA, the CDR3 is TGTGCCAGCAGTGTACAGGGGGTTCTTGGTGAAAAACTGTTTTTT.

The chain carries TRBV5-6 and TRBJ1-1; D is ambiguous. Germline CDR1 reads SGHDT; CDR2 reads YYEEEE. The V end lost 1 base, the J end lost 2 bases, and 12 bases lay between the germline ends. The CDR3 is 15 amino acids. The CDR3 loop reads CASSLSGGDNTEAFF. DNA for the CDR3: TGTGCCAGCAGCTTGTCCGGAGGAGACAACACTGAAGCTTTCTTT.

V gene TRBV3-1 combines with J gene TRBJ2-3; D not certain. This CDR3 contains 11 residues. Germline loops: CDR1 LGHDT, CDR2 YNNKEL (reference sequence). CDR3 sequence: CACSHTDTQYF. In nucleotides, the CDR3 is TGTGCGTGTAGCCACACAGATACGCAGTATTTT.

Only a few counts were recorded for this clonotype. J is TRBJ2-3 and V is TRBV5-1; D is undetermined. The CDR3 length is 14 residues. Trimming took off 0 bases at V and 5 bases at J, with 10 bases between the two ends. Looked up from germline, CDR1 is SGHRS and CDR2 is YFSETQ. CDR3 amino acids: CASSLASAIDTQYF. The DNA for the CDR3 is TGCGCCAGCAGCTTGGCTTCTGCGATAGATACGCAGTATTTT.

This clonotype showed up just a few times. The chain links TRBV5-1 to TRBJ1-4; D remains unclear. The germline V gene encodes CDR1 SGHRS and CDR2 YFSETQ. CDR3 length: 16 residues. The V and J ends lost 4 bases and 6 bases respectively, with 19 bases between them. The CDR3 nucleotides are TGCGCCAGCAGCCCCGGCCTACGCGTGGAGGATGAAAAACTGTTTTTT. Its translation: CASSPGLRVEDEKLFF. Combining the CDR3 with reference TRBV5-1 and TRBJ1-4 gives the whole variable domain KAGVTQTPRYLIKTRGQQVTLSCSPISGHRSVSWYQQTPGQGLQFLFEYFSETQRNKGNFPGRFSGRQFSNSRSEMNVSTLELGDSALYLCASSPGLRVEDEKLFFGSGTQLSVL.

As to this clonotype: A read error is possible here, since a much larger clone lies one base away. CDR3 sequence reads: CASSPPGTWNQPHHF. CDR3 in DNA: TGTGCCAGCAGCCCCCCCGGGACTTGGAATCAGCCCCACCATTTT. J is TRBJ1-5 and V is TRBV6-6; perhaps TRBD1 as D (5 bases). CDR1 and CDR2 (germline): MNHNY, SVGAGI (reference sequence). There are 15 residues in the CDR3.

The J gene is TRBJ1-2, the V gene TRBV20-1, with D possibly TRBD1 on 5 matching bases. In germline, CDR1 is DFQATT, CDR2 SNEGSKA (reference sequence). V lost 0 bases and J lost 7, with 9 bases in between. The length of the CDR3 is 12 residues. The CDR3 bases are TGCAGTGCTAGAGAAGGGGCTGCTGGCTACACCTTC. It yields the protein CSAREGAAGYTF.

The CDR3 protein is CASSKGWDEQFF. In DNA, the CDR3 is TGTGCCAGCAGTAAAGGGTGGGATGAGCAGTTCTTC. The rearrangement links TRBV2 to TRBJ2-5; D gene uncertain. The J call could be wrong; TRBJ2-1 is a better fit for the DNA end. In germline, CDR1 is SNHLY, CDR2 FYNNEI. This CDR3 spans 12 amino acids.

Comments on this clonotype: The CDR3 end shows no conserved phenylalanine or tryptophan, and so a read error is likely. The rearrangement uses TRBV9 and TRBJ2-3; no firm D call. Germline values: CDR1 SGDLS, CDR2 YYNGEE. The CDR3 is 14 residues long. Trimming left V 0 bases short and J 2 bases short, with 7 bases between. In DNA, the CDR3 is TGTGCCAGCAGCGTAGTCGGAGACACAGATACGCAGTATCTT. This translates into CASSVVGDTDTQYL.

This clonotype was observed a handful of times. The rearrangement links TRBV20-1 to TRBJ2-1, with 14 nucleotides matching TRBD2. Per germline, CDR1 DFQATT and CDR2 SNEGSKA (reference sequence). The CDR3 totals 15 residues. The J segment lost 6 bases and the V segment lost 3 bases, leaving 4 bases of the junction unmatched. This CDR3 is CSASPTSGRANEQFF. In DNA, the CDR3 is TGCAGTGCTAGCCCGACTAGCGGGAGGGCCAATGAGCAGTTCTTC.

This clonotype was picked up a small number of times. The J gene is TRBJ1-1, the V gene TRBV19; unclear D gene. The germline V and J ends were trimmed by 3 bases and 7 bases, with 6 bases remaining between them. The germline gives CDR1 LNHDA, CDR2 SQIVND (reference sequence). The CDR3 is made up of 11 amino acids. The CDR3 DNA follows: TGTGCCAGTAGTATCTACAGTGAAGCTTTCTTT. It translates to CASSIYSEAFF. Full variable domain (outside the CDR3, taken from reference TRBV19 and TRBJ1-1): DGGITQSPKYLFRKEGQNVTLSCEQNLNHDAMYWYRQDPGQGLRLIYYSQIVNDFQKGDIAEGYSVSREKKESFPLTVTSAQKNPTAFYLCASSIYSEAFFGQGTRLTVV.

This clonotype has just a few counts. This sequence joins TRBV10-3 and TRBJ2-3, with D possibly matching TRBD1 (6 bases). V shed 10 bases and J shed 0 bases, with 11 bases lying between them. Germline CDR1 is ENHRY and CDR2 is SYGVKD. The CDR3 is 13 amino acids. For the CDR3, the DNA is TGTGCCAGCAGGGGCTCTAGCACAGATACGCAGTATTTT. Its translation: CASRGSSTDTQYF.

The table lists this clonotype with many counts. This sequence joins TRBV12-3 or TRBV12-4 and TRBJ1-4; maybe TRBD1 (5 bases). The CDR3 is made up of 14 amino acids. Between the trimmed V and J ends, which lost 5 bases and 3 bases, there was a span of 10 bases. The CDR3 DNA is TGTGCCAGCAGTGGCAGGGATCCTAATGAAAAACTGTTTTTT. Translation: CASSGRDPNEKLFF.

V is TRBV12-5 and J is TRBJ2-3; 7 bases are shared with TRBD1. The ends lost 1 base at V and 6 bases at J; junction bases unmatched: 7. Germline CDR1 is LGHNT and CDR2 is FRNRAP. The CDR3 consists of 15 residues. CDR3 in amino acids: CASGLEAQGDDTQYF. DNA for the CDR3: TGTGCTAGTGGTTTGGAGGCGCAGGGGGATGATACGCAGTATTTT.

The chain employs TRBV9 and TRBJ2-1; D is perhaps TRBD1 or TRBD2 (5 bases each). Trimming removed 4 bases from V and 4 bases from J, with 9 bases in between. The germline gives CDR1 SGDLS, CDR2 YYNGEE. This CDR3 is 13 amino acids long. CDR3 in amino acids: CASSWDEYNEQFF. The CDR3, as DNA: TGTGCCAGCAGCTGGGACGAATACAATGAGCAGTTCTTC.

In this sample, this clonotype turned up a few times. The chain uses TRBV25-1 and TRBJ1-2; possibly TRBD1 for D (6 bases). Trimming shortened V by 6 bases and J by 8 bases, and 28 bases separated the two germline ends. This CDR3 has 17 amino acids. Germline lookup yields CDR1 MGHDK and CDR2 SYGVNS. CDR3 nucleotide sequence: TGTGCCAGCAGATACTCCGGGACAAGGGCCCCCGCGGAGGGCTACACCTTC. Its protein product is CASRYSGTRAPAEGYTF.

The V gene is TRBV6-5, the J gene TRBJ1-5; D is uncertain. V lost 7 bases and J lost 2, with 9 bases in between. This CDR3 is 13 amino acids long. In germline, CDR1 is MNHEY, CDR2 SVGAGI. For the CDR3, the DNA is TGTGCCAGCACCTCATTTGGCAATCAGCCCCAGCATTTT. Its protein is CASTSFGNQPQHF.

The V gene is TRBV12-3 or TRBV12-4, the J gene TRBJ2-5, with TRBD2 as a possible D gene (5 bases). The J call is in doubt because the DNA end fits TRBJ2-1 better. The CDR3 loop spans 14 amino acids. The CDR3: CASSTLRRGEEQFF. The DNA for the CDR3 is TGTGCCAGCAGTACTCTTAGACGGGGTGAAGAGCAGTTCTTC.